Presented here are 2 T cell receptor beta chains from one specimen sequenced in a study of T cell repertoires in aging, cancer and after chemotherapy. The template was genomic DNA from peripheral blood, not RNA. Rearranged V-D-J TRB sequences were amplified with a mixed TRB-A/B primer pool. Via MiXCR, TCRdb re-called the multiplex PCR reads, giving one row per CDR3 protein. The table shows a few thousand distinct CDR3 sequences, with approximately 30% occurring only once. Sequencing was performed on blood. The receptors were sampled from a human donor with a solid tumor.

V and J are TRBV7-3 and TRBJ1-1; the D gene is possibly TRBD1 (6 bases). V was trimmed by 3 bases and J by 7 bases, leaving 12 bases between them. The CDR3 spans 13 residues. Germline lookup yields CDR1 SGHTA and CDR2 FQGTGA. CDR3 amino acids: CASSFATGNEAFF. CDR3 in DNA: TGTGCCAGCAGCTTCGCAACAGGGAATGAAGCTTTCTTT.

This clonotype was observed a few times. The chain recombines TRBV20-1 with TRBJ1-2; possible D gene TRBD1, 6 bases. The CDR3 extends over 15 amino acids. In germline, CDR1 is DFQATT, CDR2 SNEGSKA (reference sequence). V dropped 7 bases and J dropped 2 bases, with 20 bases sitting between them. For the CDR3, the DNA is TGCAGTGTCCGGACAGAGGGAGTCCTAAACTATGGCTACACCTTC. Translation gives CSVRTEGVLNYGYTF.